These 21 T cell receptor beta chains were all obtained from the same sample, sequenced in a study of early T cells in non-severe SARS-CoV-2 infection. TCRdb re-analysed the 5' RACE reads in MiXCR, keeping a single row per CDR3 protein. The sample lists more than 90,000 distinct CDR3 sequences, approximately 13% occurring once. Sequencing input: whole blood. The origin of the receptors is an adult who was a healthcare worker with PCR-confirmed SARS-CoV-2 infection or an uninfected control (not recorded which).

The chain recombines TRBV7-8 with TRBJ1-4, with a possible D match to TRBD1 (6 bases). Germline V gene lookup returns CDR1 SGHVS and CDR2 FQNEAQ. The CDR3 has 16 residues. Trimming took 5 bases from V and 8 from J, leaving 21 bases between them. In DNA, the CDR3 is TGTGCCAGCAGCCCACGATCCGGGACATTAGTCGAAAAACTGTTTTTT. Translating gives CASSPRSGTLVEKLFF.

The chain employs TRBV9 and TRBJ1-1; a possible D gene is TRBD1 (6 bases). The CDR3 extends over 14 amino acids. CDR1 is SGDLS, CDR2 YYNGEE, per germline. V lost 4 bases, J lost 4 bases, and 14 bases lay in between. CDR3 loop: CASSPQGRGTEAFF. The CDR3 coding sequence is TGTGCCAGCAGCCCACAGGGCAGGGGCACTGAAGCTTTCTTT.

This clonotype came up a few times. The chain links TRBV29-1 to TRBJ2-1, with 10 bases lining up with TRBD2. The CDR3 length is 16 residues. Germline V lookup: CDR1 SQVTM, CDR2 ANQGSEA. Trimming cost V 1 base and J 9 bases; bases outside gene matches: 12. The CDR3 loop is CSVEGAAGGSGSEQFF. The CDR3 nucleotides are TGCAGCGTTGAAGGTGCAGCGGGGGGGTCGGGATCTGAGCAGTTCTTC.

In this sample, this clonotype turned up many times. The V and J genes are TRBV28 and TRBJ1-2; no definite D call. CDR1 and CDR2 (germline): MDHEN, SYDVKM. The CDR3 is 13 amino acids. V lost 8 bases and J 5 bases, leaving 15 bases between the germline ends. CDR3: CASQETGPYGYTF. The CDR3 coding sequence is TGTGCCAGCCAAGAAACGGGCCCTTATGGCTACACCTTC.

The chain recombines TRBV5-4 with TRBJ1-1, with no clear D. V was pared by 2 bases and J by 1 base, with 3 bases between. The CDR3 is 12 amino acids. Germline loops: CDR1 SGHNT, CDR2 YYREEE (reference sequence). CDR3: CASSFQNTEAFF. CDR3 DNA sequence: TGTGCCAGCAGCTTTCAGAACACTGAAGCTTTCTTT. The entire variable domain, with the rest obtained from reference TRBV5-4 and TRBJ1-1, is as follows: ETGVTQSPTHLIKTRGQQVTLRCSSQSGHNTVSWYQQALGQGPQFIFQYYREEENGRGNFPPRFSGLQFPNYSSELNVNALELDDSALYLCASSFQNTEAFFGQGTRLTVV.

The V gene is TRBV4-3, the J gene TRBJ2-7, with 7 bases identical to TRBD2. CDR3 length: 16 amino acids. The germline V gene encodes CDR1 LGHNA and CDR2 YSLEER. V gave up 0 bases and J gave up 1 base; unmatched junction bases: 6. The CDR3 here is CASSQEIGGGSYEQYF. CDR3 in DNA: TGCGCCAGCAGCCAAGAGATCGGGGGAGGGTCCTACGAGCAGTACTTC.

The chain carries TRBV29-1 and TRBJ1-1, with D maybe TRBD1 (5 bases). This CDR3 is 11 amino acids long. Germline CDR1 is SQVTM and CDR2 is ANQGSEA. The V end was cut by 6 bases, the J end by 4 bases, with 9 bases between. CDR3 sequence (DNA): TGCAGCGTCGGGGGGGTCACTGAAGCTTTCTTT. Encoded protein: CSVGGVTEAFF.

This clonotype was picked up a small number of times. The chain combines TRBV19 with TRBJ2-1, with D maybe TRBD1 (6 bases). Deletions cut 5 bases from V and 9 bases from J, with 23 bases between. Germline lookup yields CDR1 LNHDA and CDR2 SQIVND (reference sequence). The CDR3 is 16 residues long. CDR3 amino acids: CASSSSTGHLTSEQFF. In nucleotides, the CDR3 is TGTGCCAGTAGTTCCTCGACAGGCCACCTTACAAGTGAGCAGTTCTTC.

The rearrangement uses TRBV28 and TRBJ2-2; D might be TRBD1 or TRBD2, each matching 6 bases. This CDR3 comprises 15 residues. Germline CDR1 is MDHEN and CDR2 is SYDVKM. The V gene lost 3 bases and the J gene lost 4 bases, with 12 bases spanning the gap. The CDR3 nucleotides are TGTGCCAGCAGTTTCGCAGGGGAGGCCACCGGGGAGCTGTTTTTT. It specifies CASSFAGEATGELFF.

The rearrangement links TRBV3-1 to TRBJ2-7, with 10 bases that match TRBD2. Germline V gives CDR1 LGHDT, CDR2 YNNKEL (reference sequence). The CDR3 sequence is 16 residues long. V gave up 0 bases and J gave up 2 bases; unmatched junction bases: 4. CDR3 DNA: TGTGCCAGCAGCCAAGACCTAGCGGGGGAACCCTACGAGCAGTACTTC. Translating gives CASSQDLAGEPYEQYF.

In this sample, this clonotype turned up a few times. The CDR3 bases are TGTGCCAGCAGCCGCCCAGTCGGCCCACACTACTACAATGAGCAGTTCTTC. Translating gives CASSRPVGPHYYNEQFF. The rearrangement uses TRBV11-2 and TRBJ2-1; D is unresolved. Trimming stripped 5 bases from V and 3 bases from J, with 20 bases between. CDR3 length: 17 amino acids. The germline gives CDR1 SGHAT, CDR2 FQNNGV. The full variable domain, completed using reference TRBV11-2 and TRBJ2-1, is EAGVAQSPRYKIIEKRQSVAFWCNPISGHATLYWYQQILGQGPKLLIQFQNNGVVDDSQLPKDRFSAERLKGVDSTLKIQPAKLEDSAVYLCASSRPVGPHYYNEQFFGPGTRLTVL.

The V and J genes are TRBV29-1 and TRBJ2-3, with 9 bases aligning to TRBD2. This CDR3 region has 14 residues. J gave up 1 base and V 5 bases, and 4 bases lay outside the gene matches. The germline gives CDR1 SQVTM, CDR2 ANQGSEA. CDR3 in DNA: TGCAGCGTTCGGAGACTAGCGGGCACAGATACGCAGTATTTT. Its translation: CSVRRLAGTDTQYF.

This clonotype was seen many times. The CDR3 region is CASIPRTLSYNEQFF. The CDR3 region has the DNA TGTGCCAGCATTCCGCGCACCCTCTCCTACAATGAGCAGTTCTTC. The chain recombines TRBV28 with TRBJ2-1, with D hard to call. This CDR3 spans 15 amino acids. The V end was cut by 7 bases, the J end by 0 bases, with 13 bases between. Germline values: CDR1 MDHEN, CDR2 SYDVKM.

This clonotype showed up just a few times. This chain connects TRBV28 to TRBJ2-7; TRBD1 agrees at 11 bases. After removal of 5 bases from V and 0 bases from J, the junction contained 9 bases not matched to a gene. This CDR3 is built from 17 residues. CDR1 and CDR2 (germline): MDHEN, SYDVKM. The DNA of the CDR3 is TGTGCCAGCAGTGACCCCCCCGGGACAGGGGGCTCCTACGAGCAGTACTTC. Protein: CASSDPPGTGGSYEQYF.

This clonotype has a count of ten or more. The rearrangement uses TRBV3-1 and TRBJ2-2; possible D gene TRBD2, 5 bases. CDR3 size: 17 residues. Germline CDR1 is LGHDT and CDR2 is YNNKEL (reference sequence). Trimming pared 2 bases from V and 3 bases from J, leaving 16 bases between. CDR3 amino acids: CASSQLRGNRDTGELFF. As DNA, the CDR3 is TGTGCCAGCAGCCAACTTAGAGGGAATCGCGACACCGGGGAGCTGTTTTTT.

This clonotype was observed many times. The CDR3 loop reads CASSLRPGSSYNEQFF. CDR3 in DNA: TGTGCCAGCTCACTACGTCCGGGAAGCTCCTACAATGAGCAGTTCTTC. The genes are TRBV18 and TRBJ2-1, with a possible D match to TRBD2 (5 bases). CDR3 size: 16 residues. V gave up 4 bases and J gave up 0 bases, with 13 bases separating them. Germline V CDR1 and CDR2: KGHSH, LQKENI.

This clonotype turned up a few times. The rearrangement uses TRBV20-1 and TRBJ2-1, with D hard to call. V lost 6 bases and J 4 bases, leaving 7 bases between the germline ends. Germline V CDR1 and CDR2: DFQATT, SNEGSKA (reference sequence). The CDR3 runs 11 residues. The CDR3 is CSAPGYNEQFF. In nucleotides, the CDR3 is TGCAGTGCCCCCGGGTACAATGAGCAGTTCTTC.

The rearrangement links TRBV7-2 to TRBJ2-3; 10 bases align to TRBD1. In germline, CDR1 is SGHTA, CDR2 FQGNSA. There are 16 residues in the CDR3. J lost 3 bases, V lost 5 bases, and 8 bases had no gene match. CDR3 amino acids: CASSPPRTGGTDTQYF. The CDR3 bases are TGTGCCAGCAGCCCCCCCCGGACAGGGGGAACAGATACGCAGTATTTT.

This clonotype occurred many times. This rearrangement joins TRBV7-9 to TRBJ1-1; D is possibly TRBD1 (5 bases). Trimming took off 5 bases at V and 4 bases at J, with 17 bases between the two ends. Germline CDR1 is SEHNR and CDR2 is FQNEAQ (reference sequence). The CDR3 consists of 15 residues. As DNA, the CDR3 is TGTGCCAGCAGCATACTCAATGGGGGTCGCACTGAAGCTTTCTTT. Residues: CASSILNGGRTEAFF.

This clonotype came up a few times. This chain uses TRBV11-2 with TRBJ2-6; a possible D gene is TRBD2 (6 bases). Germline loops: CDR1 SGHAT, CDR2 FQNNGV. The CDR3 length is 15 residues. The V end lost 3 bases, the J end lost 5 bases, and 11 bases lay between the germline ends. CDR3 nucleotides: TGTGCCAGCAGCTTTTCGGCGGGATGGGCCAACGTCCTGACTTTC. Translated, it gives CASSFSAGWANVLTF.

This chain links TRBV6-2 or TRBV6-3 with TRBJ2-1; TRBD1 matches at 7 bases. After removal of 2 bases from V and 5 bases from J, the junction contained 6 bases not matched to a gene. CDR1 and CDR2 from the germline V gene are MNHEY and SVGEGT. The CDR3 loop spans 15 amino acids. CDR3 residues: CASSYTGAQNNEQFF. The CDR3 bases are TGTGCCAGCAGTTACACAGGGGCACAAAACAATGAGCAGTTCTTC.